A selection of T cell receptor beta chains follows, all from one sample in a study of T cell changes during pregnancy in multiple sclerosis. Profiled with immunoSEQ multiplex PCR; TCRdb holds only in-frame clones, not every one. The data hold about 66,000 clones, with 91% observed a single time. Sequenced here: CD8+ T cells from peripheral blood mononuclear cells, sampled before pregnancy. The receptor source for this set is a female donor with multiple sclerosis, enrolled in a pregnancy study. The CDR3 runs from the conserved cysteine through the conserved F or W. A D gene is named only where the DNA matches it firmly. Clone size is not always given. Where it is, it says once, few, many or a class for expanded clones.

j_call v_call d_call clone_size cdr3_aa cdr3_nt
TRBJ2-3 TRBV27 TRBD2 . CASSPRLAGQDTQYF TGTGCCAGCAGTCCCCGGCTAGCGGGGCAAGATACGCAGTATTTT
TRBJ2-3 TRBV5-1 TRBD1 . CASSLDRGSTDTQYF TGCGCCAGCAGCTTGGACAGGGGTAGCACAGATACGCAGTATTTT
TRBJ1-6 TRBV19 TRBD1 . CASQPGQRIHSPLHF TGTGCCAGCCAACCGGGACAGCGGATTCATTCACCCCTCCACTTT
TRBJ2-7 TRBV5-6 TRBD1 . CASSLQGYYEQYF TGTGCCAGCAGCTTACAGGGGTACTACGAGCAGTACTTC
TRBJ2-7 TRBV19 TRBD2 once CASSPGTSGYEQYF TGTGCCAGTAGTCCCGGGACTAGCGGCTACGAGCAGTACTTC
TRBJ1-4 TRBV15 . . CATGHFEKLFF TGTGCCACGGGACACTTCGAAAAACTGTTTTTT
TRBJ2-5 TRBV7-9 TRBD2 . CASGPAGDLQETQYF TGTGCCAGCGGGCCAGCGGGGGACCTCCAAGAGACCCAGTACTTC
TRBJ1-1 TRBV29-1 . few CSVVAVEAFF TGCAGCGTTGTTGCAGTTGAAGCTTTCTTT
TRBJ2-1 TRBV6-5 . . CASSYSKSVINEQFF TGTGCCAGCAGTTACTCGAAAAGCGTCATCAATGAGCAGTTCTTC
TRBJ2-5 TRBV19 . . CASSHGFVETQYF TGTGCCAGTAGTCACGGGTTTGTAGAGACCCAGTACTTC
TRBJ1-5 TRBV7-9 . . CASSLGGQPQHF TGTGCCAGCAGCTTAGGCGGTCAGCCCCAGCATTTT
TRBJ1-5 TRBV7-2 . . CASSWRTDSRGPQHF TGTGCCAGCAGCTGGCGGACAGACAGTCGCGGGCCCCAGCATTTT
TRBJ2-2 TRBV2 . . CASRETAAGELFF TGTGCCAGCAGGGAAACGGCGGCCGGGGAGCTGTTTTTT